This T cell receptor (beta chain) was identified during a study of blood T cell repertoires in COVID-19. CDR1 is SGHAT and CDR2 is FQNNGV in the germline V gene. The CDR3 has 15 amino acids. V lost 5 bases, J lost 0 bases, and 12 bases lay in between. As processed by the authors: Amplification of reference gene primers was used by the study to estimate nucleated cell counts. Only in-frame clones appear in the TCRdb table, and some are missing; sequencing was by immunoSEQ multiplex PCR. That table is the source of V, J and clone size, and D and trimming were worked out from the DNA. The table records approximately 50,000 clones, about 87% of them present only once.

The material sequenced was peripheral blood. The source of this sequence is a human donor in a cohort sampled during active COVID-19. The genes are TRBV11-2 and TRBJ2-3; D may be TRBD2 (6 bases). The CDR3 loop is CASSRLGPSTDTQYF. Written as DNA, the CDR3 is TGTGCCAGCAGCCGACTAGGACCTAGCACAGATACGCAGTATTTT. Combining the CDR3 with reference TRBV11-2 and TRBJ2-3 gives the whole variable domain EAGVAQSPRYKIIEKRQSVAFWCNPISGHATLYWYQQILGQGPKLLIQFQNNGVVDDSQLPKDRFSAERLKGVDSTLKIQPAKLEDSAVYLCASSRLGPSTDTQYFGPGTRLTVL.